This TCR beta chain was found in a study of blood T cell repertoires in COVID-19. Study as a whole: Both acute and convalescent COVID-19 samples were obtained from the United States, Italy and Spain. Nucleic acid was either cDNA or gDNA, and it came from T cells, B-cell-depleted T cells, or PBMCs.

The length of the CDR3 is 14 residues. Trimming took off 3 bases at V and 4 bases at J, with 13 bases between the two ends. Germline V CDR1 and CDR2: DFQATT, SNEGSKA (reference sequence). In the authors' methods: It was from reference gene primer amplification that nucleated cell counts were estimated. Profiled with immunoSEQ multiplex PCR; TCRdb holds only in-frame clones, not every one. V and J calls plus clone size are reproduced from that table; the DNA served to infer D and trimming. The sample contains 95,000 to 150,000 clones, around four fifths of which appear only once. The sequenced sample was peripheral blood. This chain uses TRBV20-1 with TRBJ1-5; D is unresolved. The receptor's source is a human donor in a cohort sampled during active COVID-19. The CDR3 is CSASYSLGNQPQHF. CDR3 sequence (DNA): TGCAGTGCTAGTTACAGTTTGGGTAATCAGCCCCAGCATTTT.